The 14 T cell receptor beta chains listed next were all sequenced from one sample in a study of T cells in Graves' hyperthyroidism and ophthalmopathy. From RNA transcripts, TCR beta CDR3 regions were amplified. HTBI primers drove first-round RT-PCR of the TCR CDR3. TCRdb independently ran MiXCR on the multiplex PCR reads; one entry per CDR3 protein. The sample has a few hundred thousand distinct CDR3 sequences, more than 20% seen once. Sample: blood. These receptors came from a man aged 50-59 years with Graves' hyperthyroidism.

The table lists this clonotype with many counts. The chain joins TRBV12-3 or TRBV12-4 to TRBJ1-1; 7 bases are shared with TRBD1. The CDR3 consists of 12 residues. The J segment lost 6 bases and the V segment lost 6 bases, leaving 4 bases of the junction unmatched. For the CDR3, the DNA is TGTGCCAGCAGGACAGGGAGCGCTGAAGCTTTCTTT. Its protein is CASRTGSAEAFF.

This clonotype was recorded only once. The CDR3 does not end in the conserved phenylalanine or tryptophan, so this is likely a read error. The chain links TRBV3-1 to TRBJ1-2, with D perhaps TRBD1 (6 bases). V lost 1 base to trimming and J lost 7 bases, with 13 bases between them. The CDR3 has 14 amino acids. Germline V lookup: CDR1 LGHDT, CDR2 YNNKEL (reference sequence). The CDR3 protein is CASSQGWGAFGYTL. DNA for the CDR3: TGTGCCAGCAGCCAAGGGTGGGGGGCGTTTGGCTACACCCTC.

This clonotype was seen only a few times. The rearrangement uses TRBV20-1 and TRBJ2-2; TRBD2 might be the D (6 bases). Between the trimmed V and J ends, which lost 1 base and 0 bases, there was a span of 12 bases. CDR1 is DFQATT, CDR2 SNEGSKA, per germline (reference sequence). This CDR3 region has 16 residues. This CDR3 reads CSARAVLASNTGELFF. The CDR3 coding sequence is TGCAGTGCTAGAGCGGTTCTAGCGTCGAACACCGGGGAGCTGTTTTTT.

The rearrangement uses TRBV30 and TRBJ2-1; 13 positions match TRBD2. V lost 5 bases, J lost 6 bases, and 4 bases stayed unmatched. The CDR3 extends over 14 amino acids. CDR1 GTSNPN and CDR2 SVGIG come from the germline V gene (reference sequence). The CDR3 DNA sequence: TGTGCCTGGGGTACTAGCGGGAGGGTCAATGAGCAGTTCTTC. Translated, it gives CAWGTSGRVNEQFF.

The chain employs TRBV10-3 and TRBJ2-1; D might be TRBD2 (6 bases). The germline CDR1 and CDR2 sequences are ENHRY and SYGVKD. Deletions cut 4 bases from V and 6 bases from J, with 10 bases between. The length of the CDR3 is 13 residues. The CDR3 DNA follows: TGTGCCATCAGTGCCCGGGACTCCAATGAGCAGTTCTTC. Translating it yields CAISARDSNEQFF.

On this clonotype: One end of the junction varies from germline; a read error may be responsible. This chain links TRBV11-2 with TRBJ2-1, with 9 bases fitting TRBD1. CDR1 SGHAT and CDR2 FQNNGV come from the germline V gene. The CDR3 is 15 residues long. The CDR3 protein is CASSQGQGAYNERFF. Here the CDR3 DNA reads TGTGCCAGCAGCCAGGGACAGGGCGCCTACAATGAGCGGTTCTTC.

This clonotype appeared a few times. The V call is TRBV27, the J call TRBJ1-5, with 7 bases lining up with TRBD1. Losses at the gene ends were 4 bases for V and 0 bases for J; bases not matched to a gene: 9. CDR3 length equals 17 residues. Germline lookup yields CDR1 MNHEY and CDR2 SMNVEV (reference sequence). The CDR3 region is CASSSAGGYFSNQPQHF. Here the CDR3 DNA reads TGTGCCAGCAGTTCCGCAGGGGGATACTTTAGCAATCAGCCCCAGCATTTT.

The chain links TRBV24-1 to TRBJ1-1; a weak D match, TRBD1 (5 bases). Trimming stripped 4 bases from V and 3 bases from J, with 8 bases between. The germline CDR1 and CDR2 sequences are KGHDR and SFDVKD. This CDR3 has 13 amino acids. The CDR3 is CATSEKGDTEAFF. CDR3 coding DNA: TGTGCCACCAGTGAAAAAGGGGACACTGAAGCTTTCTTT.

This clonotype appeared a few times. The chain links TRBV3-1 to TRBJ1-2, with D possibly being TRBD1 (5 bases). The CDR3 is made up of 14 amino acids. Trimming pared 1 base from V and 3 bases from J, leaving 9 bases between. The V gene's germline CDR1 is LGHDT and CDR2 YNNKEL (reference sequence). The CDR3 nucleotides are TGTGCCAGCAGCCAAGGTACGGGACACTATGGCTACACCTTC. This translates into CASSQGTGHYGYTF.

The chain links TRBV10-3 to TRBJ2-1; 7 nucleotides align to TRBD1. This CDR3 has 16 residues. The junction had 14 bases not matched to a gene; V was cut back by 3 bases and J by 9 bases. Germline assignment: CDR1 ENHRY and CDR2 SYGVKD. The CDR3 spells CAISEPKITGAGEQFF. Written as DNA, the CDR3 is TGTGCCATCAGTGAACCGAAGATTACAGGGGCCGGTGAGCAGTTCTTC.

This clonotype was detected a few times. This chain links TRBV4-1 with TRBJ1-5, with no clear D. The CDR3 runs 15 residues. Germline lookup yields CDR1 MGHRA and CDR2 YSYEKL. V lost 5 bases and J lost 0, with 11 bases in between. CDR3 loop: CASSSDGYSNQPQHF. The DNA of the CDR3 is TGCGCCAGCAGCAGCGACGGCTATAGCAATCAGCCCCAGCATTTT.

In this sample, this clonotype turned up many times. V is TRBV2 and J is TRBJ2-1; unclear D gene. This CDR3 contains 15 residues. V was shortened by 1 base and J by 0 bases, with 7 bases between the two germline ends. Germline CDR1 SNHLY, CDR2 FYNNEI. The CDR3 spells CASSEGAGSYNEQFF. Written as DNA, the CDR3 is TGTGCCAGCAGTGAAGGAGCAGGCTCCTACAATGAGCAGTTCTTC.

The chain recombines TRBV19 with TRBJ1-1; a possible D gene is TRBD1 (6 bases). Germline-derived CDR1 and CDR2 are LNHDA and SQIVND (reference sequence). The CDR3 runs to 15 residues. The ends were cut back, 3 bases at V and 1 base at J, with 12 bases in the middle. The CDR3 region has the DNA TGTGCCAGTAGTATCCCCTCACAGGGGAACACTGAAGCTTTCTTT. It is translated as CASSIPSQGNTEAFF.

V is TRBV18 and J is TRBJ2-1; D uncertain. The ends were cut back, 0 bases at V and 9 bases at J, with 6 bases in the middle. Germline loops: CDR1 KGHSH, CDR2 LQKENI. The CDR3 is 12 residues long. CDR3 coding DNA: TGTGCCAGCTCACCACCGTTCGGTGAGCAGTTCTTC. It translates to CASSPPFGEQFF. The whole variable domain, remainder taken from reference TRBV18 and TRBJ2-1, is NAGVMQNPRHLVRRRGQEARLRCSPMKGHSHVYWYRQLPEEGLKFMVYLQKENIIDESGMPKERFSAEFPKEGPSILRIQQVVRGDSAAYFCASSPPFGEQFFGPGTRLTVL.